This record concerns one TCR beta chain sequence. The sample belongs to a study of cytomegalovirus exposure and HLA in healthy donors. Donors sampled were nominally healthy, though unrecorded immune exposures were likely. CDR3 size: 16 residues. V shed 3 bases and J 6 bases; nucleotides not matched to a gene: 8. Germline CDR1 is LNHDA and CDR2 is SQIVND (reference sequence). The PCR made use of 60 Vbeta and 13 Jbeta primers. Assay: immunoSEQ multiplex PCR; the TCRdb copy retains only in-frame clones and omits some. The data contain roughly 190,000 clones, 81% of them singletons. The receptor was derived from a man aged 50 to 59 in good health and CMV-seronegative. Sample: PBMCs. This sequence joins TRBV19 and TRBJ1-6; 7 nucleotides align to TRBD1. The CDR3 DNA reads as TGTGCCAGTAGTATCCCCAGGACAGGCCCTAATTCACCCCTCCACTTT. Protein sequence: CASSIPRTGPNSPLHF.